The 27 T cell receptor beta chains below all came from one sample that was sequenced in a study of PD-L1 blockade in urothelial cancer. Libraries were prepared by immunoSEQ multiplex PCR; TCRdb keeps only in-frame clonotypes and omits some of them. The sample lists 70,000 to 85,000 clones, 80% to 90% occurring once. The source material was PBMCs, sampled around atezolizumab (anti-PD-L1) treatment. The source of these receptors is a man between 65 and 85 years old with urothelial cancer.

The CDR3 DNA follows: TGCGCCAGCAGCTTGGGGAGACAGGGACCCTACAATGAGCAGTTCTTC. This codes for CASSLGRQGPYNEQFF. The rearrangement uses TRBV5-1 and TRBJ2-1, with TRBD1 matching 7 bases. The CDR3 consists of 16 residues. Germline trimming cut 0 bases from V and 2 bases from J; bases unmatched to any gene: 5. Germline V gene data show CDR1 as SGHRS and CDR2 as YFSETQ.

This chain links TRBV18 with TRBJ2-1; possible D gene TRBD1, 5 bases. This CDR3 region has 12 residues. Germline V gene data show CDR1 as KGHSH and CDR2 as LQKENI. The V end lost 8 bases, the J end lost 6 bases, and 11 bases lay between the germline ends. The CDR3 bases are TGTGCCAGCGCTATAAGGGGCAATGAGCAGTTCTTC. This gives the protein CASAIRGNEQFF.

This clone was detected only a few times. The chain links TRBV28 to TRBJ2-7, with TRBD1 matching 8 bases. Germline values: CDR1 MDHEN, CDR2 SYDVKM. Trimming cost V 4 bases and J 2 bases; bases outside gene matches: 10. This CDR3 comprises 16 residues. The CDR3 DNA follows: TGTGCCAGCAGTTCCCTCGGACAGGGAATTCCCTACGAGCAGTACTTC. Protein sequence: CASSSLGQGIPYEQYF. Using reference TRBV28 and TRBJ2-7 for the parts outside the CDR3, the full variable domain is DVKVTQSSRYLVKRTGEKVFLECVQDMDHENMFWYRQDPGLGLRLIYFSYDVKMKEKGDIPEGYSVSREKKERFSLILESASTNQTSMYLCASSSLGQGIPYEQYFGPGTRLTVT.

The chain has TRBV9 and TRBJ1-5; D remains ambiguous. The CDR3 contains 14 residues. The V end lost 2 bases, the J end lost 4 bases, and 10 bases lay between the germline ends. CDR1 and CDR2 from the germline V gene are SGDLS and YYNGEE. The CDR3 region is CASSVTAGNQPQHF. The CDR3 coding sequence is TGTGCCAGCAGCGTGACTGCCGGAAATCAGCCCCAGCATTTT.

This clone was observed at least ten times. The CDR3 DNA sequence: TGTGCCAGCTCACCTCTCGAGAGTCAGGGGGCGAACACTGAAGCTTTCTTT. Its translation: CASSPLESQGANTEAFF. The chain links TRBV18 to TRBJ1-1, with 8 positions matching TRBD1. The CDR3 covers 17 residues. V lost 3 bases and J lost 1; bases outside the gene matches: 10. The germline gives CDR1 KGHSH, CDR2 LQKENI.

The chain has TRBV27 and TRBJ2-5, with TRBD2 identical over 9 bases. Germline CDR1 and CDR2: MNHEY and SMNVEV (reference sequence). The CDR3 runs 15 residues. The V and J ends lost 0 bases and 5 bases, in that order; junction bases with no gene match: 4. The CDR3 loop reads CASSLSGLAPETQYF. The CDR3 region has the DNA TGTGCCAGCAGTTTATCGGGACTAGCACCGGAGACCCAGTACTTC.

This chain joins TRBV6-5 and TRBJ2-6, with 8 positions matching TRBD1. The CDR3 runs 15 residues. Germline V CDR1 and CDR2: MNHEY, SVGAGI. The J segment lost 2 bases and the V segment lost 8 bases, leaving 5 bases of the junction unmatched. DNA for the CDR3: TGTGCCAGCGTTGACAGGGGAGCTGGGGCCAACGTCCTGACTTTC. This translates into CASVDRGAGANVLTF.

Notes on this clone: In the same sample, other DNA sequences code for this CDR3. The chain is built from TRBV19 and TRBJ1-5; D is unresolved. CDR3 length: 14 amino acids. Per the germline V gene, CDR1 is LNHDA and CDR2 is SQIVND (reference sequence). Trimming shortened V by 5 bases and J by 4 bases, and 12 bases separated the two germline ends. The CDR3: CASSAGGGNQPQHF. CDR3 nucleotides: TGTGCCAGTAGTGCCGGCGGAGGAAATCAGCCCCAGCATTTT.

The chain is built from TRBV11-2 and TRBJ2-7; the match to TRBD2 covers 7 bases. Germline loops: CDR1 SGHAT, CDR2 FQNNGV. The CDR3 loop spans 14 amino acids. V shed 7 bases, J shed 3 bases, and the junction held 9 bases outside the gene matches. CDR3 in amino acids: CASINGGSDYEQYF. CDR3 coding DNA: TGTGCCAGCATTAACGGCGGGAGTGACTACGAGCAGTACTTC.

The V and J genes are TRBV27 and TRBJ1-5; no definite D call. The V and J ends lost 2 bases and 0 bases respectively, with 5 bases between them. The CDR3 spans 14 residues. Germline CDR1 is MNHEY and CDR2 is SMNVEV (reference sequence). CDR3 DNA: TGTGCCAGCAGTTTAGCACTTAGCAATCAGCCCCAGCATTTT. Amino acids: CASSLALSNQPQHF.

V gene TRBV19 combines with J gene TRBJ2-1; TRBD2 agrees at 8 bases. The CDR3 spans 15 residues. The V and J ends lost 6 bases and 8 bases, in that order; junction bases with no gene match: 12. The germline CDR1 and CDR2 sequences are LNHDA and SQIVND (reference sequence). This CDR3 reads CASRRAGGAQDEQFF. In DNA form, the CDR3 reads TGTGCCAGTAGGAGGGCGGGAGGTGCTCAGGATGAGCAGTTCTTC. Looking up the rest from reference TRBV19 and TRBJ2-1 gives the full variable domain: DGGITQSPKYLFRKEGQNVTLSCEQNLNHDAMYWYRQDPGQGLRLIYYSQIVNDFQKGDIAEGYSVSREKKESFPLTVTSAQKNPTAFYLCASRRAGGAQDEQFFGPGTRLTVL.

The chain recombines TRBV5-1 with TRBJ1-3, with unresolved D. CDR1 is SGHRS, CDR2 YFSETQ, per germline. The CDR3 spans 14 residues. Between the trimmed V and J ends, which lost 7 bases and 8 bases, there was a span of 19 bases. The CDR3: CASSLSSGGDTIYF. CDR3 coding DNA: TGCGCCAGCTCTTTAAGTTCGGGCGGGGACACCATATATTTT.

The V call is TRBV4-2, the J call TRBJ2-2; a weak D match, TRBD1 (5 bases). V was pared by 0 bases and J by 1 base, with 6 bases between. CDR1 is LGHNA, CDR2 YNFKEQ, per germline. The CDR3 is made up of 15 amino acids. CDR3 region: CASSQDTGNTGELFF. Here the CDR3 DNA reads TGTGCCAGCAGCCAAGATACAGGGAACACCGGGGAGCTGTTTTTT.

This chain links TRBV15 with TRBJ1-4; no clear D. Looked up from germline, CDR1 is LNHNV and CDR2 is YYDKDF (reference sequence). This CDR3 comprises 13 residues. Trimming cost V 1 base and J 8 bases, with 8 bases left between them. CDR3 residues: CATSRVRVEKLFF. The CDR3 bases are TGTGCCACCAGCAGAGTTCGTGTCGAAAAACTGTTTTTT.

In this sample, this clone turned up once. The CDR3 coding sequence is TGTGCCAGCAGTTTATCGCTAAGGGGCTTCGAGAAAGGCTACACCTTC. Its protein product is CASSLSLRGFEKGYTF. The V gene is TRBV27, the J gene TRBJ1-2; tentatively, D is TRBD1 (5 bases). The CDR3 sequence is 16 residues long. Germline V gene data show CDR1 as MNHEY and CDR2 as SMNVEV (reference sequence). The V end lost 0 bases, the J end lost 8 bases, and 19 bases lay between the germline ends.

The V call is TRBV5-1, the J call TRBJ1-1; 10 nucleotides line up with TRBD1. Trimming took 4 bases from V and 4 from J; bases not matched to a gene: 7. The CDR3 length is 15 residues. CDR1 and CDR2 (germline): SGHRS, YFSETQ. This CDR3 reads CASSARQGAGTEAFF. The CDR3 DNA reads TGCGCCAGCAGCGCTCGACAGGGGGCAGGCACTGAAGCTTTCTTT.

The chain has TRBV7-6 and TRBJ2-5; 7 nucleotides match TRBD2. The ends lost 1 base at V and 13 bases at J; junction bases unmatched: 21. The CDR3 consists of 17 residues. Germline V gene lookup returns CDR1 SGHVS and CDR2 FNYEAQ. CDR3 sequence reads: CASSLGTQTSVALRWYF. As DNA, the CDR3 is TGTGCCAGCAGCTTAGGAACACAAACTAGCGTCGCGTTACGGTGGTACTTC. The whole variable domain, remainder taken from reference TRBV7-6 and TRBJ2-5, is GAGVSQSPRYKVTKRGQDVALRCDPISGHVSLYWYRQALGQGPEFLTYFNYEAQQDKSGLPNDRFSAERPEGSISTLTIQRTEQRDSAMYRCASSLGTQTSVALRWYFGPGTRLLVL.

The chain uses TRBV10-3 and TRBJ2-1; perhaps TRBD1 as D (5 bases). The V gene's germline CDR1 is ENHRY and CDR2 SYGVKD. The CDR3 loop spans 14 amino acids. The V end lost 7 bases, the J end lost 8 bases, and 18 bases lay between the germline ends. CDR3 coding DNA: TGTGCCATCACCAGGGCCTTCGGTCTCGATGAGCAGTTCTTC. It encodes CAITRAFGLDEQFF.

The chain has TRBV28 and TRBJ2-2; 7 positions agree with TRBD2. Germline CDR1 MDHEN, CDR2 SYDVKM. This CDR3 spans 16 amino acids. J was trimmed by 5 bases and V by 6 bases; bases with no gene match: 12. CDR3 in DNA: TGTGCCAGCAGACCAGCGGGACGGACGGGAACCGGGGAGCTGTTTTTT. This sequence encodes CASRPAGRTGTGELFF.

CDR3 nucleotides: TGCGCCAGCAGTGAAAGACGGACTAGCGGGAGGTTTGATGAGCAGTTCTTC. Protein sequence: CASSERRTSGRFDEQFF. The chain links TRBV10-2 to TRBJ2-1; 14 bases line up with TRBD2. With 3 bases clipped from V and 8 bases from J, the junction kept 9 bases outside the gene matches. This CDR3 has 17 amino acids. Germline CDR1 WSHSY, CDR2 SAAADI.

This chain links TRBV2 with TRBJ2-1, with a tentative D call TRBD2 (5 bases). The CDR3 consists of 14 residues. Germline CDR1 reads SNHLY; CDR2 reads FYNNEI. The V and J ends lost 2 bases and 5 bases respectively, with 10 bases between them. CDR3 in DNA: TGTGCCAGCAGTGAAACGGGGTGGAACAATGAGCAGTTCTTC. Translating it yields CASSETGWNNEQFF.

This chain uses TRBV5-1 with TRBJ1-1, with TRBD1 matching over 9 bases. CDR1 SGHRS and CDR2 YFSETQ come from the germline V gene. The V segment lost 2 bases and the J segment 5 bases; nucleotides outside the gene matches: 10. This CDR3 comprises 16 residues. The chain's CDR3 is CASSFYGQGIGTEAFF. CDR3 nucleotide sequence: TGCGCCAGCAGCTTCTACGGACAGGGGATCGGAACTGAAGCTTTCTTT.

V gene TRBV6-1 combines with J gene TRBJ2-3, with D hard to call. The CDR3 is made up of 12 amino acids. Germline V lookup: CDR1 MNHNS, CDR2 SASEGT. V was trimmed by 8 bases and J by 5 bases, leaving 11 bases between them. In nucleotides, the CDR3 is TGTGCCAGCGCCCACTCAGGAGATACGCAGTATTTT. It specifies CASAHSGDTQYF.

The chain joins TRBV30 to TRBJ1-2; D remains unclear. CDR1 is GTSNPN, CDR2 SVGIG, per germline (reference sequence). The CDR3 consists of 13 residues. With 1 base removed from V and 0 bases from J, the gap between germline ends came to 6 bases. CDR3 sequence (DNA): TGTGCCTGGAGTGCGGTCTCTAACTATGGCTACACCTTC. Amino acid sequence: CAWSAVSNYGYTF.

CDR3 sequence (DNA): TGTGCCAGCAGCGTAGACGTGGGAGGGCGGACCGGGGAGCTGTTTTTT. Its protein product is CASSVDVGGRTGELFF. The gene calls are TRBV9 and TRBJ2-2; 7 bases are a match to TRBD2. The V segment lost 0 bases and the J segment 5 bases; nucleotides outside the gene matches: 7. Germline V gene sequence: CDR1 SGDLS, CDR2 YYNGEE. CDR3 size: 16 residues.

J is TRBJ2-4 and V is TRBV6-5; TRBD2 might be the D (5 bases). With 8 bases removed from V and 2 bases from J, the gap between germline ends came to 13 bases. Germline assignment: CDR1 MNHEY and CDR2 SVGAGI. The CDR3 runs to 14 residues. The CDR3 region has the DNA TGTGCCAGCTCCTATGAGGGTACCAAAAACATTCAGTACTTC. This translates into CASSYEGTKNIQYF.

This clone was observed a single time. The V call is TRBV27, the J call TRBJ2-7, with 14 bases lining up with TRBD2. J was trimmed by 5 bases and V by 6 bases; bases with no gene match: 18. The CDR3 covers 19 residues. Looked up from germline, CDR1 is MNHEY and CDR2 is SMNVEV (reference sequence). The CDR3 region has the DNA TGTGCCAGCAGGCCCTATAGGGGCGGGACTAGCGGGAGAGACAACGAGCAGTACTTC. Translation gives CASRPYRGGTSGRDNEQYF.